This T cell receptor beta chain is drawn from a study of blood T cell repertoires in COVID-19. Overall study context: Samples representing acute and convalescent COVID-19 were sourced from the United States, Italy and Spain. PBMCs, B-cell-depleted T cells, or T cells were the source of the cDNA or gDNA that made up the material.

Per the authors' pipeline: Nucleated cell counts were estimated from reference gene primer amplification. Method: immunoSEQ multiplex PCR; TCRdb's copy keeps in-frame clones and lacks some. That table supplies the V and J calls and clone size; D and trimming were determined from the DNA. The table lists 310,000 or so clones, around 87% of them singletons, with around 2.1% in the top ten. Trimming at V came to 4 bases and at J to 7 bases, leaving 8 bases not matched to a gene. The germline V gene has CDR1 SGHTA and CDR2 FQGNSA. CDR3 length: 14 residues. The TCR sequence derives from a woman in her 30s who had recovered from COVID-19. V and J are TRBV7-2 and TRBJ2-7, with TRBD1 matching over 9 bases. Sequencing was done on a sample of peripheral blood. This CDR3 reads CASSSTGGLGEQYF. The CDR3 DNA reads as TGTGCCAGCAGCTCCACAGGGGGCTTAGGTGAGCAGTACTTC.